This T cell receptor (beta chain) came from a study of blood T cell repertoires in COVID-19. Germline CDR1 reads MNHNY; CDR2 reads SVGAGI (reference sequence). V lost 4 bases and J 0 bases, leaving 13 bases between the germline ends. The CDR3 is 16 amino acids. The method was immunoSEQ multiplex PCR; TCRdb's version includes in-frame clones alone and lacks a portion of them. The sample holds about 260,000 clones, under 90% seen once. The sequenced sample was peripheral blood. V gene TRBV6-6 combines with J gene TRBJ2-1; the D gene is possibly TRBD2 (6 bases). The sequence was collected from a man aged 60-69 years with acute or convalescent COVID-19. CDR3 in DNA: TGTGCCAGCAGTTCGTCTCTAGCGACCTCCTACAATGAGCAGTTCTTC. It yields the protein CASSSSLATSYNEQFF.